The next 32 T cell receptor beta chains were all read from a single sample in a study of shared clonotypes between healthy human individuals. Terminally differentiated effector memory CD45RA+ cells were left out of the naive CD8 fraction, which was CD45RO-negative and positively selected for CCR7. Repertoires were generated with immunoSEQ multiplex PCR, while TCRdb's copy carries only in-frame clones and drops some. The repertoire holds some 800,000 clones, with roughly 92% as singletons. What was sequenced was naive CD8+ T cells sorted from blood. The receptors come from a man between 25 and 39 years old in good health.

The chain recombines TRBV2 with TRBJ2-1; 7 positions match TRBD1. The CDR3 extends over 14 amino acids. The germline V gene encodes CDR1 SNHLY and CDR2 FYNNEI. V dropped 3 bases and J dropped 3; count of bases not matched to a gene: 2. In nucleotides, the CDR3 is TGTGCCAGCAGTGATGCAGGGGGCTACAATGAGCAGTTCTTC. Protein: CASSDAGGYNEQFF.

Comment on this clone: In the same sample, other DNA sequences code for this CDR3. The J gene is TRBJ1-5, the V gene TRBV28; D is unresolved. This CDR3 is 15 amino acids long. V lost 2 bases and J 0 bases, leaving 8 bases between the germline ends. The germline gives CDR1 MDHEN, CDR2 SYDVKM. The CDR3 here is CASSLGRYSNQPQHF. The DNA for the CDR3 is TGTGCCAGCAGTTTAGGCAGATATAGCAATCAGCCCCAGCATTTT.

The chain combines TRBV27 with TRBJ2-3; 10 nucleotides agree with TRBD2. The V segment lost 1 base and the J segment 3 bases; nucleotides outside the gene matches: 7. The CDR3 contains 17 residues. The germline CDR1 and CDR2 sequences are MNHEY and SMNVEV (reference sequence). CDR3 bases: TGTGCCAGCAGTTTATTATCGGCTAGCGGGAGAACAGATACGCAGTATTTT. This gives the protein CASSLLSASGRTDTQYF.

The rearrangement uses TRBV28 and TRBJ2-3; TRBD2 matches at 14 bases. V lost 6 bases, J lost 6 bases, and 14 bases stayed unmatched. The CDR3 length is 18 residues. CDR1 MDHEN and CDR2 SYDVKM come from the germline V gene. The DNA for the CDR3 is TGTGCCAGCAGCAGATCCCTGGGACTAGCGGGAGAAAACGATACGCAGTATTTT. It is translated as CASSRSLGLAGENDTQYF.

This chain joins TRBV25-1 and TRBJ1-1; D ambiguous. Germline V CDR1 and CDR2: MGHDK, SYGVNS. The CDR3 spans 15 residues. Trimming cost V 3 bases and J 4 bases, with 15 bases left between them. CDR3 sequence: CASSDFEGSGTEAFF. In DNA, the CDR3 is TGTGCCAGCAGTGACTTCGAGGGCAGTGGCACTGAAGCTTTCTTT.

This clone was seen once. V gene TRBV6-5 combines with J gene TRBJ1-2, with 8 bases lining up with TRBD1. Trimming cost V 5 bases and J 4 bases; bases outside gene matches: 9. The CDR3 is 15 amino acids. In germline, CDR1 is MNHEY, CDR2 SVGAGI. CDR3: CASSQQGGAGYGYTF. CDR3 sequence (DNA): TGTGCCAGCAGTCAACAGGGGGGGGCCGGCTATGGCTACACCTTC.

This sequence joins TRBV4-1 and TRBJ2-3, with 8 bases lining up with TRBD1. CDR3 length: 14 residues. The germline gives CDR1 MGHRA, CDR2 YSYEKL. V shed 4 bases, J shed 6 bases, and the junction held 6 bases outside the gene matches. CDR3 amino acids: CASSLGQGRDTQYF. CDR3 DNA: TGCGCCAGCAGCCTAGGACAGGGACGGGATACGCAGTATTTT.

The V call is TRBV28, the J call TRBJ1-4; a possible D gene is TRBD1 (5 bases). Germline lookup yields CDR1 MDHEN and CDR2 SYDVKM. This CDR3 is 15 amino acids long. Trimming took 5 bases from V and 0 from J, leaving 10 bases between them. CDR3 bases: TGTGCCAGCAGTGCCGGGGCAGCAACTAATGAAAAACTGTTTTTT. Encoded protein: CASSAGAATNEKLFF.

The J gene is TRBJ2-3, the V gene TRBV29-1, with D uncertain. CDR1 and CDR2 (germline): SQVTM, ANQGSEA. V lost 2 bases and J lost 0, with 15 bases in between. The CDR3 has 16 residues. Here the CDR3 DNA reads TGCAGCGTTGAAAAAGGGCAGGCCGCTAGCACAGATACGCAGTATTTT. It is translated as CSVEKGQAASTDTQYF.

The J gene is TRBJ2-2, the V gene TRBV5-1; TRBD2 agrees at 9 bases. The length of the CDR3 is 16 residues. V shed 0 bases, J shed 6 bases, and the junction held 6 bases outside the gene matches. CDR1 SGHRS and CDR2 YFSETQ come from the germline V gene. The CDR3 is CASSLAQAGGPGELFF. The CDR3 bases are TGCGCCAGCAGCTTGGCCCAGGCGGGAGGGCCCGGGGAGCTGTTTTTT.

The count of this clone is one. V and J are TRBV2 and TRBJ2-3; D unclear. The V end was cut by 10 bases, the J end by 2 bases, with 7 bases between. Germline CDR1 SNHLY, CDR2 FYNNEI. The CDR3 is 11 residues long. This chain's CDR3 is CANQFTDTQYF. The DNA of the CDR3 is TGTGCCAACCAATTCACAGATACGCAGTATTTT.

The chain joins TRBV4-1 to TRBJ2-3; D possibly uses TRBD1 or TRBD2 (7 bases each). With 1 base removed from V and 12 bases from J, the gap between germline ends came to 20 bases. There are 15 residues in the CDR3. Per the germline V gene, CDR1 is MGHRA and CDR2 is YSYEKL. CDR3 sequence (DNA): TGCGCCAGCAGCCAAGCCTCCTCAGGGGGGGCCCGCCAGTATTTT. This translates into CASSQASSGGARQYF.

This chain connects TRBV6-5 to TRBJ2-7; unclear D gene. V shed 5 bases and J shed 4 bases, with 15 bases lying between them. The germline V gene encodes CDR1 MNHEY and CDR2 SVGAGI. The CDR3 sequence is 14 residues long. Here the CDR3 DNA reads TGTGCCAGCAGTCCCCGCGACCGCACTTACGAGCAGTACTTC. Translating gives CASSPRDRTYEQYF.

This clone was detected a few times. The chain combines TRBV7-9 with TRBJ2-2, with 8 bases aligning to TRBD1. Germline loops: CDR1 SEHNR, CDR2 FQNEAQ (reference sequence). The CDR3 length is 15 residues. The ends lost 3 bases at V and 2 bases at J; junction bases unmatched: 2. CDR3 loop: CASSLGTGNTGELFF. The DNA of the CDR3 is TGTGCCAGCAGCTTGGGGACAGGAAACACCGGGGAGCTGTTTTTT.

The CDR3 sequence is CASSYYGTDTQYF. CDR3 nucleotide sequence: TGTGCCAGCAGTTACTACGGAACAGATACGCAGTATTTT. The chain links TRBV6-6 to TRBJ2-3; D is uncertain. Germline-derived CDR1 and CDR2 are MNHNY and SVGAGI (reference sequence). The CDR3 loop spans 13 amino acids. Trimming left V 1 base short and J 3 bases short, with 5 bases between.

V is TRBV5-5 and J is TRBJ2-7, with D maybe TRBD2 (5 bases). The V end was cut by 0 bases, the J end by 4 bases, with 14 bases between. CDR1 is SGHKS and CDR2 is YYEKEE in the germline V gene (reference sequence). This CDR3 is built from 15 residues. The CDR3 DNA reads TGTGCCAGCAGCTTGGTTGGTTCCCCGGGGTACGAGCAGTACTTC. It encodes CASSLVGSPGYEQYF. The full variable domain, with the rest looked up from reference TRBV5-5 and TRBJ2-7, is DAGVTQSPTHLIKTRGQQVTLRCSPISGHKSVSWYQQVLGQGPQFIFQYYEKEERGRGNFPDRFSARQFPNYSSELNVNALLLGDSALYLCASSLVGSPGYEQYFGPGTRLTVT.

The chain recombines TRBV6-1 with TRBJ1-2; 8 bases align to TRBD1. The J segment lost 8 bases and the V segment lost 3 bases, leaving 2 bases of the junction unmatched. This CDR3 contains 12 residues. The germline V gene encodes CDR1 MNHNS and CDR2 SASEGT. The CDR3 DNA follows: TGTGCCAGCAGTGAGGACAGGGACGGCTACACCTTC. Protein product: CASSEDRDGYTF.

The chain is built from TRBV7-3 and TRBJ2-1; TRBD2 matches at 8 bases. With 2 bases clipped from V and 6 bases from J, the junction kept 9 bases outside the gene matches. Germline V gene sequence: CDR1 SGHTA, CDR2 FQGTGA. CDR3 size: 16 residues. The CDR3 protein is CASSLLATSASNEQFF. The CDR3 coding sequence is TGTGCCAGCAGCTTATTAGCGACTAGCGCGAGCAATGAGCAGTTCTTC.

This chain connects TRBV7-9 to TRBJ2-7; the D gene is possibly TRBD2 (6 bases). The V and J ends lost 2 bases and 1 base respectively, with 12 bases between them. There are 15 residues in the CDR3. Looked up from germline, CDR1 is SEHNR and CDR2 is FQNEAQ (reference sequence). CDR3 residues: CASSLTVGTSYEQYF. Written as DNA, the CDR3 is TGTGCCAGCAGCTTAACTGTTGGGACTTCCTACGAGCAGTACTTC. The complete variable domain, with remaining parts taken from reference TRBV7-9 and TRBJ2-7, reads DTGVSQNPRHKITKRGQNVTFRCDPISEHNRLYWYRQTLGQGPEFLTYFQNEAQLEKSRLLSDRFSAERPKGSFSTLEIQRTEQGDSAMYLCASSLTVGTSYEQYFGPGTRLTVT.

This CDR3 reads CASSARLAGAPYEQYF. The CDR3 DNA reads TGTGCCAGCAGCGCCCGACTAGCGGGAGCTCCCTACGAGCAGTACTTC. J is TRBJ2-7 and V is TRBV7-9; 12 bases agree with TRBD2. The CDR3 has 16 residues. J gave up 2 bases and V 5 bases, and 7 bases lay outside the gene matches. CDR1 SEHNR and CDR2 FQNEAQ come from the germline V gene (reference sequence). Using reference TRBV7-9 and TRBJ2-7 for the parts outside the CDR3, the full variable domain is DTGVSQNPRHKITKRGQNVTFRCDPISEHNRLYWYRQTLGQGPEFLTYFQNEAQLEKSRLLSDRFSAERPKGSFSTLEIQRTEQGDSAMYLCASSARLAGAPYEQYFGPGTRLTVT.

The chain links TRBV6-1 to TRBJ2-7, with 7 bases lining up with TRBD2. Looked up from germline, CDR1 is MNHNS and CDR2 is SASEGT. The CDR3 is 14 amino acids. Trimming cost V 8 bases and J 0 bases; bases outside gene matches: 7. CDR3 sequence (DNA): TGTGCCAGCCTTAGCGGGCGGAGCTCCTACGAGCAGTACTTC. Its translation: CASLSGRSSYEQYF.

V is TRBV28 and J is TRBJ2-7; 9 positions agree with TRBD1. The V gene's germline CDR1 is MDHEN and CDR2 SYDVKM. V was pared by 5 bases and J by 6 bases, with 26 bases of the junction left unmatched. The CDR3 sequence is 20 residues long. The CDR3 reads CASSINRGRTSPTIWGEQYF. The CDR3 nucleotides read TGTGCCAGCAGTATTAACAGGGGGCGGACAAGCCCGACGATCTGGGGCGAGCAGTACTTC.

The chain carries TRBV9 and TRBJ1-1, with no clear D. With 3 bases removed from V and 3 bases from J, the gap between germline ends came to 9 bases. Germline V gene data show CDR1 as SGDLS and CDR2 as YYNGEE. This CDR3 is 13 amino acids long. The DNA of the CDR3 is TGTGCCAGCAGCGCTTTTGGGGACACTGAAGCTTTCTTT. It codes for CASSAFGDTEAFF.

This clone was observed once. The chain links TRBV6-6 to TRBJ2-3, with D hard to call. CDR1 is MNHNY, CDR2 SVGAGI, per germline (reference sequence). The V end was cut by 2 bases, the J end by 6 bases, with 6 bases between. The CDR3 length is 12 residues. The DNA for the CDR3 is TGTGCCAGCAGTTACGCCCCTGATACGCAGTATTTT. Translated, it gives CASSYAPDTQYF.

The chain joins TRBV10-3 to TRBJ2-6, with 7 bases lining up with TRBD1. After removal of 7 bases from V and 0 bases from J, the junction contained 6 bases not matched to a gene. The CDR3 covers 16 residues. The germline V gene encodes CDR1 ENHRY and CDR2 SYGVKD. CDR3 nucleotide sequence: TGTGCCATCAAAACAGGGGAAAGCTCTGGGGCCAACGTCCTGACTTTC. It codes for CAIKTGESSGANVLTF.

Comments on this clone: The junction departs from germline at one end; a sequencing error may be responsible. The chain couples TRBV7-7 to TRBJ2-2, with unresolved D. The CDR3 has 14 residues. CDR1 is SSHAT and CDR2 is FNYEAQ in the germline V gene (reference sequence). The CDR3 spells CASSLGTNTGELFF. For the CDR3, the DNA is TGTGCTAGCAGCTTAGGCACAAACACCGGGGAGCTGTTTTTT.

This chain uses TRBV5-1 with TRBJ2-6; unclear D gene. The CDR3 length is 15 residues. Trimming took off 2 bases at V and 0 bases at J, with 6 bases between the two ends. Per the germline V gene, CDR1 is SGHRS and CDR2 is YFSETQ. In DNA form, the CDR3 reads TGCGCCAGCAGCTTTTGGAGCTCTGGGGCCAACGTCCTGACTTTC. Its protein is CASSFWSSGANVLTF.

This chain joins TRBV14 and TRBJ2-1; D is uncertain. The CDR3 covers 13 residues. Trimming removed 4 bases at V and 0 bases at J, with 4 bases between. The germline gives CDR1 SGHDN, CDR2 FVKESK. CDR3 residues: CASSLSSYNEQFF. CDR3 bases: TGTGCCAGCAGCCTAAGCTCCTACAATGAGCAGTTCTTC.

V is TRBV5-5 and J is TRBJ1-1; 7 bases map to TRBD1. Germline values: CDR1 SGHKS, CDR2 YYEKEE (reference sequence). V lost 5 bases to trimming and J lost 4 bases; unmatched junction nucleotides: 11. The CDR3 loop spans 15 amino acids. The CDR3 coding sequence is TGTGCCAGCAGTTCGGAACGAGGGACAGCCACTGAAGCTTTCTTT. Amino acid sequence: CASSSERGTATEAFF.

This clone was counted once. V gene TRBV5-1 combines with J gene TRBJ1-4, with 7 bases aligning to TRBD1. Germline lookup yields CDR1 SGHRS and CDR2 YFSETQ. J lost 0 bases, V lost 0 bases, and 8 bases had no gene match. This CDR3 comprises 18 residues. Here the CDR3 reads CASSLEGTAQATNEKLFF. The CDR3 DNA reads as TGCGCCAGCAGCTTGGAAGGGACAGCCCAGGCAACTAATGAAAAACTGTTTTTT.

The V gene is TRBV7-2, the J gene TRBJ2-7; no reliable D call. Germline V gene sequence: CDR1 SGHTA, CDR2 FQGNSA. The CDR3 runs to 14 residues. Between the trimmed V and J ends, which lost 2 bases and 0 bases, there was a span of 8 bases. CDR3 nucleotides: TGTGCCAGCAGCTTACCAGGTGTCTCCTACGAGCAGTACTTC. Its translation is CASSLPGVSYEQYF. The full variable domain, rest sourced from reference TRBV7-2 and TRBJ2-7, is GAGVSQSPSNKVTEKGKDVELRCDPISGHTALYWYRQSLGQGLEFLIYFQGNSAPDKSGLPSDRFSAERTGGSVSTLTIQRTQQEDSAVYLCASSLPGVSYEQYFGPGTRLTVT.

This rearrangement joins TRBV5-1 to TRBJ1-1; perhaps TRBD1 as D (6 bases). Trimming removed 3 bases from V and 2 bases from J, with 14 bases in between. The germline gives CDR1 SGHRS, CDR2 YFSETQ. This CDR3 region has 15 residues. The CDR3: CASSYLVQGNTEAFF. In nucleotides, the CDR3 is TGCGCCAGCAGCTACTTAGTACAGGGTAACACTGAAGCTTTCTTT.